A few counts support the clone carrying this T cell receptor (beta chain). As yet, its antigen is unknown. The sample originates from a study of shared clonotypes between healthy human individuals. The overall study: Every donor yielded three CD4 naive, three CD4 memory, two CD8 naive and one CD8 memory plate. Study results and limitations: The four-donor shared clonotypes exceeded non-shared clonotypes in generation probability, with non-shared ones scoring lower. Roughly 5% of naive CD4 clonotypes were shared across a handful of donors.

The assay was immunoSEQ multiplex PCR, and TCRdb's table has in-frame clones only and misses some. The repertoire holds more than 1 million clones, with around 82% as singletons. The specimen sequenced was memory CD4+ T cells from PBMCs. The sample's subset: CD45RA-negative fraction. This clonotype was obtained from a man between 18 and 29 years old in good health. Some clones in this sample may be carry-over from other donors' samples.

The CDR3 DNA sequence: TGCAGTGCTTCAGGGGCGGGTGGCTACACCTTC. Amino acids: CSASGAGGYTF. The gene calls are TRBV20-1 and TRBJ1-2; perhaps TRBD1 as D (6 bases). The CDR3 consists of 11 residues. Trimming removed 5 bases at V and 7 bases at J, with 11 bases between. Germline-derived CDR1 and CDR2 are DFQATT and SNEGSKA (reference sequence).